The 19 T cell receptor beta chains reported below all come from one sample, sequenced in a study of T cells of healthy individuals (dated 2018 in TCRdb). The receptor library was made with 5' RACE. The reads were generated on an Illumina MiSeq. The raw public reads went through TCRdb reprocessing: fastp at Q25, MiXCR clone calling, in-frame beta chains kept. Every entry covers one CDR3 protein and lists the most common genes and DNA from its rows. The sample table shows 55,000 to 65,000 distinct CDR3 sequences, and roughly 17% are seen once. The ten largest make up less than 6% of the sample. The receptors stem from a human donor in good health.

The rearrangement links TRBV7-2 to TRBJ1-2; D might be TRBD1 (6 bases). The V and J ends lost 3 bases and 8 bases respectively, with 16 bases between them. From germline, CDR1 is SGHTA and CDR2 FQGNSA. The CDR3 consists of 14 residues. The CDR3 nucleotides read TGTGCCAGCAGCTTGCTGGGGGGGGCGTTAGGCTACACCTTC. Its translation is CASSLLGGALGYTF.

The chain uses TRBV20-1 and TRBJ1-2; a possible D gene is TRBD1 (5 bases). The CDR3 spans 13 residues. The V end lost 1 base, the J end lost 4 bases, and 10 bases lay between the germline ends. Germline loops: CDR1 DFQATT, CDR2 SNEGSKA (reference sequence). CDR3 loop: CSARGDASYGYTF. CDR3 bases: TGCAGTGCTAGAGGGGACGCATCCTATGGCTACACCTTC.

This clonotype was observed many times. The chain recombines TRBV4-1 with TRBJ2-7; possibly TRBD1 or TRBD2 for D (5 bases each). CDR3 length: 16 amino acids. CDR1 is MGHRA and CDR2 is YSYEKL in the germline V gene. Trimming shortened V by 4 bases and J by 2 bases, and 18 bases separated the two germline ends. The CDR3 nucleotides are TGCGCCAGCAGCCCTACCGGGACCTACACGACCTACGAGCAGTACTTC. It specifies CASSPTGTYTTYEQYF.

This clonotype was observed a few times. J is TRBJ2-5 and V is TRBV28; TRBD2 matches 11 bases. V gave up 5 bases and J gave up 4 bases; unmatched junction bases: 12. Germline lookup yields CDR1 MDHEN and CDR2 SYDVKM. The CDR3 length is 17 residues. DNA of the CDR3: TGTGCCAGCAGTCTCCAGGGGGTAGCGGGGGGGCGAGAGACCCAGTACTTC. Its translation: CASSLQGVAGGRETQYF.

This clonotype was found a few times. This sequence joins TRBV9 and TRBJ1-4; 10 nucleotides match TRBD1. Trimming at V came to 0 bases and at J to 7 bases, leaving 3 bases not matched to a gene. The germline CDR1 and CDR2 sequences are SGDLS and YYNGEE. The CDR3 has 15 residues. The CDR3 region is CASSVGTGGSEKLFF. The DNA of the CDR3 is TGTGCCAGCAGCGTAGGGACAGGGGGAAGTGAAAAACTGTTTTTT.

The chain couples TRBV19 to TRBJ2-4, with a weak D call TRBD2 (6 bases). There are 13 residues in the CDR3. V gave up 5 bases and J gave up 8 bases, with 13 bases separating them. The germline V gene has CDR1 LNHDA and CDR2 SQIVND (reference sequence). CDR3 nucleotides: TGTGCCAGTAGTGGACGGAGGGCAGACATTCAGTACTTC. It encodes CASSGRRADIQYF.

Ten or more counts support this clonotype. J is TRBJ1-1 and V is TRBV27; maybe TRBD1 (6 bases). Germline V CDR1 and CDR2: MNHEY, SMNVEV (reference sequence). CDR3 size: 13 residues. V gave up 6 bases and J gave up 2 bases, with 10 bases separating them. Written as DNA, the CDR3 is TGTGCCAGCAGACCGACAGGAAACACTGAAGCTTTCTTT. Its translation is CASRPTGNTEAFF.

In its sample, this clonotype was seen many times. The J gene is TRBJ2-3, the V gene TRBV6-1; D possibly matches TRBD1 or TRBD2 (6 bases each). The germline V gene encodes CDR1 MNHNS and CDR2 SASEGT. The CDR3 covers 12 residues. V lost 5 bases and J 13 bases, leaving 16 bases between the germline ends. The CDR3 bases are TGTGCCAGCAGTCTTAGGGGGGACCTGGAGTATTTT. This codes for CASSLRGDLEYF.

The chain recombines TRBV6-4 with TRBJ2-5; D remains unclear. Germline V gene data show CDR1 as MRHNA and CDR2 as SNTAGT. Trimming pared 7 bases from V and 7 bases from J, leaving 16 bases between. CDR3 length equals 13 residues. In nucleotides, the CDR3 is TGTGCCAGCAACGTGAAGATTATGGGGACCCAGTACTTC. Protein: CASNVKIMGTQYF.

The V and J genes are TRBV2 and TRBJ1-1, with 9 bases fitting TRBD1. V was clipped by 5 bases and J by 3 bases; unmatched bases: 7. CDR1 is SNHLY and CDR2 is FYNNEI in the germline V gene. The CDR3 extends over 15 amino acids. The CDR3 spells CASSSRTGVDTEAFF. For the CDR3, the DNA is TGTGCCAGCAGTAGCAGGACAGGGGTGGACACTGAAGCTTTCTTT.

This clonotype was seen repeatedly, ten times or more. V and J are TRBV6-1 and TRBJ2-3, with D perhaps given as TRBD1 or TRBD2 (5 bases each). The CDR3 length is 19 residues. V was shortened by 3 bases and J by 0 bases, with 22 bases between the two germline ends. Germline V gives CDR1 MNHNS, CDR2 SASEGT. The CDR3 sequence: CASSEEVETGTSSTDTQYF. DNA of the CDR3: TGTGCCAGCAGTGAGGAAGTGGAGACGGGGACCTCTAGCACAGATACGCAGTATTTT.

This clonotype was counted a few times. The chain carries TRBV24-1 and TRBJ2-2, with D possibly matching TRBD2 (5 bases). V gave up 5 bases and J gave up 1 base, with 10 bases separating them. Germline CDR1 is KGHDR and CDR2 is SFDVKD. The CDR3 is made up of 15 amino acids. The chain's CDR3 is CATSGEGLNTGELFF. The CDR3 coding sequence is TGTGCCACCAGTGGAGAAGGACTGAACACCGGGGAGCTGTTTTTT.

This clonotype was observed at least ten times. The CDR3 loop reads CSAPRVLNTGELFF. The CDR3, as DNA: TGCAGTGCCCCCAGGGTCCTGAACACCGGGGAGCTGTTTTTT. This rearrangement joins TRBV20-1 to TRBJ2-2, with a possible D match to TRBD1 (5 bases). CDR1 and CDR2 from the germline V gene are DFQATT and SNEGSKA (reference sequence). The length of the CDR3 is 14 residues. V was cut by 6 bases and J by 1 base, with 12 bases left in between.

This clonotype was recorded a few times. This chain links TRBV3-1 with TRBJ2-3; no clear D gene. CDR3 length: 12 residues. Germline V CDR1 and CDR2: LGHDT, YNNKEL (reference sequence). Trimming cost V 2 bases and J 6 bases, with 6 bases left between them. This chain's CDR3 is CASSQPGDTQYF. CDR3 sequence (DNA): TGTGCCAGCAGCCAACCTGGGGATACGCAGTATTTT.

This clonotype was observed many times. The chain recombines TRBV27 with TRBJ1-1; a possible D gene is TRBD1 (5 bases). Per the germline V gene, CDR1 is MNHEY and CDR2 is SMNVEV (reference sequence). The V end was cut by 4 bases, the J end by 3 bases, with 15 bases between. There are 15 residues in the CDR3. Here the CDR3 DNA reads TGTGCCAGCAGTTCCTCCAGGGTAACCGACACTGAAGCTTTCTTT. As protein: CASSSSRVTDTEAFF.

This clonotype was recorded a few times. The chain couples TRBV20-1 to TRBJ2-3; 11 bases match TRBD2. V lost 6 bases to trimming and J lost 10 bases; unmatched junction nucleotides: 21. CDR1 is DFQATT, CDR2 SNEGSKA, per germline (reference sequence). This CDR3 is 17 amino acids long. CDR3 coding DNA: TGCAGTGCCCCGATGGACACCGGGACTAGCGGCCGGCTCCCGCAGTATTTT. Translating gives CSAPMDTGTSGRLPQYF.

This clonotype has a count of ten or more. The chain joins TRBV4-1 to TRBJ2-3; no clear D. Germline V gene lookup returns CDR1 MGHRA and CDR2 YSYEKL. This CDR3 is built from 15 residues. The V end was cut by 0 bases, the J end by 5 bases, with 12 bases between. CDR3 amino acids: CASSQDQALQDTQYF. In nucleotides, the CDR3 is TGCGCCAGCAGCCAAGATCAGGCTCTCCAAGATACGCAGTATTTT.

This clonotype occurred many times. The J gene is TRBJ1-5, the V gene TRBV11-3; weak D call: TRBD1 (5 bases). Germline CDR1 SGHNT, CDR2 YENEEA. V shed 3 bases and J shed 0 bases, with 18 bases lying between them. The CDR3 consists of 18 residues. The CDR3 loop is CASSFASRVISSNQPQHF. The DNA of the CDR3 is TGTGCCAGCAGCTTTGCATCCAGGGTGATTAGTAGCAATCAGCCCCAGCATTTT.

This clonotype has a count of ten or more. The chain combines TRBV29-1 with TRBJ1-5, with 7 bases that match TRBD1. The CDR3 covers 14 residues. V shed 5 bases and J 2 bases; nucleotides not matched to a gene: 6. Germline V gene data show CDR1 as SQVTM and CDR2 as ANQGSEA. In nucleotides, the CDR3 is TGCAGCGTTAAGACAGGGACGGGCAATCAGCCCCAGCATTTT. It translates to CSVKTGTGNQPQHF.